The 27 T cell receptor beta chains in this list originate from one sample, sequenced in a study of vaccination effects on CD4 cells after COVID-19. Some clones are missing from TCRdb's copy, which holds only in-frame ones; the method was immunoSEQ multiplex PCR. The profile covers 35,000 to 40,000 clones, with under 70% appearing a single time and under 15% taken by the ten largest. For these TCRs, the target antigens are not known. Sequencing followed a ViraFEST assay step that expanded antigen-specific CD4+ T cells with viral peptide pools. Between days 10 and 11 of culture, CD4+ T cells were separated out. Negative nucleocapsid antibody tests before and after vaccination confirmed no previous SARS-CoV-2 infection. The specimen comprised CD4+ T cells from PBMCs cultured with HCoV-OC43 spike peptides, sampled before COVID-19 vaccination. Subset: HCoV-OC43 spike overlapping peptide pool stimulation. Receptors were obtained from a human donor who received a COVID-19 vaccine.

The V and J genes are TRBV12-3 or TRBV12-4 and TRBJ2-3; the D is unclear. Trimming stripped 3 bases from V and 5 bases from J, with 6 bases between. The CDR3 loop spans 12 amino acids. The chain's CDR3 is CASSFLIDTQYF. The CDR3, as DNA: TGTGCCAGCAGTTTTTTGATAGATACGCAGTATTTT.

In its sample, this clone was seen a few times. V and J are TRBV7-8 and TRBJ1-2; D is unclear. Trimming stripped 0 bases from V and 1 base from J, with 6 bases between. From germline, CDR1 is SGHVS and CDR2 FQNEAQ. CDR3 length: 14 residues. CDR3 in amino acids: CASSLAGNNYGYTF. CDR3 coding DNA: TGTGCCAGCAGCTTAGCCGGCAATAACTATGGCTACACCTTC.

The chain has TRBV11-2 and TRBJ2-2; D might be TRBD1 (6 bases). The CDR3 is 14 amino acids. Germline assignment: CDR1 SGHAT and CDR2 FQNNGV. Trimming stripped 5 bases from V and 5 bases from J, with 12 bases between. CDR3 protein: CASSPGQSTGELFF. The CDR3 DNA follows: TGTGCCAGCAGCCCTGGACAGTCAACCGGGGAGCTGTTTTTT.

This clone was picked up one time. The V call is TRBV5-1, the J call TRBJ2-2, with D unclear. Germline-derived CDR1 and CDR2 are SGHRS and YFSETQ. Trimming removed 4 bases at V and 5 bases at J, with 12 bases between. This CDR3 region has 14 residues. This CDR3 is CASSPIIETGELFF. The CDR3 DNA is TGCGCCAGCAGCCCGATAATAGAAACCGGGGAGCTGTTTTTT.

In its sample, this clone was seen once. The gene calls are TRBV29-1 and TRBJ1-2; the D is unclear. Germline-derived CDR1 and CDR2 are SQVTM and ANQGSEA. The CDR3 sequence is 12 residues long. The V end lost 6 bases, the J end lost 4 bases, and 12 bases lay between the germline ends. CDR3 coding DNA: TGCAGCGTCGCCGGCGGCGGCTATGGCTACACCTTC. Translation gives CSVAGGGYGYTF.

V and J are TRBV5-6 and TRBJ1-2; unclear D gene. The CDR3 covers 13 residues. CDR1 and CDR2 from the germline V gene are SGHDT and YYEEEE. V gave up 5 bases and J gave up 5 bases, with 13 bases separating them. The CDR3 coding sequence is TGTGCCAGCAGTGTTGGGGTTCCTTATGGCTACACCTTC. Its protein is CASSVGVPYGYTF.

V is TRBV4-1 and J is TRBJ1-2; the match to TRBD1 covers 10 bases. Germline trimming cut 1 base from V and 8 bases from J; bases unmatched to any gene: 7. The CDR3 has 15 amino acids. Germline values: CDR1 MGHRA, CDR2 YSYEKL. The DNA of the CDR3 is TGCGCCAGCAGCCAAGCCCCGGGACAGGGGATCGGCTACACCTTC. Translated, it gives CASSQAPGQGIGYTF.

A few counts support this clone. V usage is TRBV7-9 and J usage is TRBJ1-2; no firm D call. Germline V gene data show CDR1 as SEHNR and CDR2 as FQNEAQ (reference sequence). The V gene lost 3 bases and the J gene lost 2 bases, with 4 bases spanning the gap. This CDR3 comprises 12 residues. The CDR3: CASSFQNYGYTF. The CDR3 DNA is TGTGCCAGCAGCTTTCAAAACTATGGCTACACCTTC.

The chain employs TRBV3-1 (or the pseudogene TRBV3-2) and TRBJ1-2; D might be TRBD1 (5 bases). V was pared by 2 bases and J by 2 bases, with 9 bases between. Germline CDR1 LGHDT, CDR2 YNNKEL (reference sequence). The CDR3 has 14 residues. The CDR3 DNA follows: TGTGCCAGCAGCCAATCATGGGGGAACTATGGCTACACCTTC. It specifies CASSQSWGNYGYTF.

This chain uses TRBV6-6 with TRBJ2-5; D is possibly TRBD1 or TRBD2 (5 bases each). Trimming shortened V by 0 bases and J by 5 bases, and 10 bases separated the two germline ends. From germline, CDR1 is MNHNY and CDR2 SVGAGI (reference sequence). The CDR3 runs 14 residues. The CDR3 bases are TGTGCCAGCAGTTACTCGGGACGGAGGGAGACCCAGTACTTC. Protein: CASSYSGRRETQYF.

V and J are TRBV18 and TRBJ2-2; D not certain. This CDR3 has 16 amino acids. V lost 3 bases and J 0 bases, leaving 11 bases between the germline ends. From germline, CDR1 is KGHSH and CDR2 LQKENI. CDR3 loop: CASSPLASANTGELFF. The CDR3 nucleotides read TGTGCCAGCTCACCCCTCGCGTCGGCGAACACCGGGGAGCTGTTTTTT.

The chain uses TRBV7-6 and TRBJ1-4, with D tentatively TRBD1 (5 bases). The V end lost 1 base, the J end lost 8 bases, and 14 bases lay between the germline ends. The CDR3 is 15 residues long. CDR1 SGHVS and CDR2 FNYEAQ come from the germline V gene. CDR3 coding DNA: TGTGCCAGCAGCTTAGGGGGTACAGGATCGGAAAAACTGTTTTTT. Translation gives CASSLGGTGSEKLFF.

This clone was observed a handful of times. This chain links TRBV19 with TRBJ2-3, with D possibly matching TRBD1 (6 bases). This CDR3 has 14 residues. V was trimmed by 6 bases and J by 3 bases, leaving 13 bases between them. CDR1 and CDR2 (germline): LNHDA, SQIVND (reference sequence). CDR3 sequence reads: CASRQGFFTDTQYF. CDR3 coding DNA: TGTGCCAGTAGACAGGGTTTCTTTACAGATACGCAGTATTTT.

The chain recombines TRBV6-2 or TRBV6-3 with TRBJ1-6; D is possibly TRBD1 (6 bases). Trimming left V 2 bases short and J 10 bases short, with 9 bases between. Germline V gene data show CDR1 as MNHEY and CDR2 as SVGEGT. This CDR3 is 13 amino acids long. The CDR3 coding sequence is TGTGCCAGCAGTTACGGACAGAGCTCACCCCTCCACTTT. Translation: CASSYGQSSPLHF.

The J gene is TRBJ2-7, the V gene TRBV7-2, with 8 positions matching TRBD2. Trimming at V came to 0 bases and at J to 4 bases, leaving 2 bases not matched to a gene. CDR3 size: 14 residues. The germline V gene has CDR1 SGHTA and CDR2 FQGNSA. The CDR3 here is CASSLASGIYEQYF. The CDR3 bases are TGTGCCAGCAGCTTAGCTAGCGGGATATACGAGCAGTACTTC.

This clone showed up just once. The chain has TRBV6-5 and TRBJ1-3, with D unclear. The CDR3 totals 15 residues. V was shortened by 5 bases and J by 0 bases, with 11 bases between the two germline ends. CDR1 is MNHEY and CDR2 is SVGAGI in the germline V gene. The CDR3: CASSLRATSGNTIYF. The CDR3, as DNA: TGTGCCAGCAGTCTAAGGGCCACCTCTGGAAACACCATATATTTT.

The CDR3 DNA sequence: TGTGCCAGCAGTTCCCCCCGAGAGGCAGATACGCAGTATTTT. Translating gives CASSSPREADTQYF. This chain joins TRBV6-5 and TRBJ2-3; no firm D call. This CDR3 contains 14 residues. Germline CDR1 is MNHEY and CDR2 is SVGAGI. Trimming removed 4 bases at V and 4 bases at J, with 12 bases between.

The rearrangement joins TRBV5-8 to TRBJ2-1; 7 bases match TRBD1. V lost 3 bases to trimming and J lost 0 bases; unmatched junction nucleotides: 6. CDR3 length: 16 residues. The germline V gene has CDR1 SGHTS and CDR2 YDEGEE. CDR3 DNA sequence: TGTGCCAGCAGCTCCGGGACAGCCCCCTCCTACAATGAGCAGTTCTTC. Translated, it gives CASSSGTAPSYNEQFF.

The V and J genes are TRBV3-1 (or the pseudogene TRBV3-2) and TRBJ1-5, with D possibly being TRBD1 (6 bases). The CDR3 spans 16 residues. Trimming took 1 base from V and 6 from J, leaving 16 bases between them. Germline V gene data show CDR1 as LGHDT and CDR2 as YNNKEL (reference sequence). CDR3 DNA: TGTGCCAGCAGCCAAGGTGCAGGGGCGGTCGGTCAGCCCCAGCATTTT. This codes for CASSQGAGAVGQPQHF.

The chain couples TRBV27 to TRBJ1-6, with no clear D. CDR3 length: 14 residues. V was clipped by 6 bases and J by 9 bases, with 15 bases between them. Germline values: CDR1 MNHEY, CDR2 SMNVEV (reference sequence). In DNA, the CDR3 is TGTGCCAGCAGAGGTTCGGGGTCCGGTTCACCCCTCCACTTT. It is translated as CASRGSGSGSPLHF.

This rearrangement joins TRBV27 to TRBJ2-2, with 7 bases fitting TRBD2. The germline CDR1 and CDR2 sequences are MNHEY and SMNVEV (reference sequence). This CDR3 is 16 amino acids long. The V segment lost 6 bases and the J segment 1 base; nucleotides outside the gene matches: 8. CDR3 sequence (DNA): TGTGCCAGCAGGGTAGACAAGCGGGAGAACACCGGGGAGCTGTTTTTT. This codes for CASRVDKRENTGELFF.

This clone was recorded only once. Other DNA sequences in the sample encode the same CDR3. This chain links TRBV18 with TRBJ1-5; D remains ambiguous. CDR3 length: 13 residues. V lost 3 bases and J lost 6, with 9 bases in between. CDR1 is KGHSH and CDR2 is LQKENI in the germline V gene. The DNA of the CDR3 is TGTGCCAGCTCACCCGGAGGAGGTCAGCCCCAGCATTTT. Translating gives CASSPGGGQPQHF.

This sequence joins TRBV18 and TRBJ1-2, with D possibly matching TRBD1 (6 bases). Germline-derived CDR1 and CDR2 are KGHSH and LQKENI. The V gene lost 3 bases and the J gene lost 8 bases, with 16 bases spanning the gap. This CDR3 has 14 amino acids. Here the CDR3 reads CASSPNGGHSGYTF. CDR3 DNA sequence: TGTGCCAGCTCACCCAATGGGGGCCATAGCGGCTACACCTTC.

The chain uses TRBV13 and TRBJ2-5, with D possibly matching TRBD2 (5 bases). Germline loops: CDR1 PRHDT, CDR2 FYEKMQ (reference sequence). The V gene lost 2 bases and the J gene lost 5 bases, with 15 bases spanning the gap. This CDR3 contains 15 residues. In DNA form, the CDR3 reads TGTGCCAGCAGCTTACTGCTAGCACTCTCGGAGACCCAGTACTTC. It encodes CASSLLLALSETQYF.

The V gene is TRBV9, the J gene TRBJ2-2; 13 bases are a match to TRBD2. Germline V gene lookup returns CDR1 SGDLS and CDR2 YYNGEE. The CDR3 sequence is 16 residues long. The V gene end was trimmed by 4 bases and the J gene end by 6 bases; junction bases not matched to a gene: 6. The CDR3 nucleotides are TGTGCCAGCAGCAGAAGACTAGCGGGAGGTTCCGGGGAGCTGTTTTTT. It is translated as CASSRRLAGGSGELFF.

This chain links TRBV29-1 with TRBJ1-1; maybe TRBD1 (5 bases). Per the germline V gene, CDR1 is SQVTM and CDR2 is ANQGSEA. The length of the CDR3 is 14 residues. Deletions cut 5 bases from V and 0 bases from J, with 13 bases between. CDR3 in DNA: TGCAGCGTTCTCCGGGGCTCGATGAACACTGAAGCTTTCTTT. Encoded protein: CSVLRGSMNTEAFF.

The chain recombines TRBV9 with TRBJ2-1, with TRBD1 identical over 9 bases. This CDR3 region has 15 residues. Germline assignment: CDR1 SGDLS and CDR2 YYNGEE. J gave up 8 bases and V 0 bases, and 6 bases lay outside the gene matches. The CDR3 DNA follows: TGTGCCAGCAGCGTAGTTTCCGGGACAGGGTATGAGCAGTTCTTC. This encodes CASSVVSGTGYEQFF.